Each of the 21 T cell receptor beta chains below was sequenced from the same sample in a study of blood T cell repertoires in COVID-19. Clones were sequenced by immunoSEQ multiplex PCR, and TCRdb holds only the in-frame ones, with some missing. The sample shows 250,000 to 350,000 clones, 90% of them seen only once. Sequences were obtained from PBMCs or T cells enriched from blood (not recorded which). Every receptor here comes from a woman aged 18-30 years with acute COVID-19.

CDR3 loop: CASSTARQGHQPQHF. The CDR3 nucleotides read TGTGCCAGCAGCACGGCGCGCCAGGGGCATCAGCCCCAGCATTTT. The chain joins TRBV5-5 to TRBJ1-5; maybe TRBD1 (6 bases). This CDR3 has 15 residues. Trimming took 4 bases from V and 5 from J, leaving 16 bases between them. The germline V gene encodes CDR1 SGHKS and CDR2 YYEKEE (reference sequence).

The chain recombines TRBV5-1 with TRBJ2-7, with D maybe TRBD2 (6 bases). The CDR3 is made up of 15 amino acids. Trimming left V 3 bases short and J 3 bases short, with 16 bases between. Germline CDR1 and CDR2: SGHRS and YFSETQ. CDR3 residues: CASSYDGLPVYEQYF. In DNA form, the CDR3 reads TGCGCCAGCAGCTACGACGGACTACCCGTCTACGAGCAGTACTTC.

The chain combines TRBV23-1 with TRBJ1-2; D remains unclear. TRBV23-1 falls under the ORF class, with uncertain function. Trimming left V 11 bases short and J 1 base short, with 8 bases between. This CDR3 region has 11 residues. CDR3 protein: CAGRVNYGYTF. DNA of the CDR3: TGCGCCGGGCGGGTTAACTATGGCTACACCTTC.

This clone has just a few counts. The CDR3, as DNA: TGTGCCACCAAGACGGGACAAAGTTACAATGAGCAGTTCTTC. This sequence encodes CATKTGQSYNEQFF. The rearrangement joins TRBV2 to TRBJ2-1; maybe TRBD1 (6 bases). The CDR3 sequence is 14 residues long. CDR1 and CDR2 (germline): SNHLY, FYNNEI. The V end was cut by 10 bases, the J end by 4 bases, with 17 bases between.

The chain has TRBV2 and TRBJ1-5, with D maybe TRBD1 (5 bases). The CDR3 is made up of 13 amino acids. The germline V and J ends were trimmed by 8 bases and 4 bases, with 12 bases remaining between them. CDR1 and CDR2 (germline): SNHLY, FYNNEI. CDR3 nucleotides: TGTGCCAGCGTTTTTGACAGAAATCAGCCCCAGCATTTT. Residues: CASVFDRNQPQHF. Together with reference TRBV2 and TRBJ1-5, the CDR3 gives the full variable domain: EPEVTQTPSHQVTQMGQEVILRCVPISNHLYFYWYRQILGQKVEFLVSFYNNEISEKSEIFDDQFSVERPDGSNFTLKIRSTKLEDSAMYFCASVFDRNQPQHFGDGTRLSIL.

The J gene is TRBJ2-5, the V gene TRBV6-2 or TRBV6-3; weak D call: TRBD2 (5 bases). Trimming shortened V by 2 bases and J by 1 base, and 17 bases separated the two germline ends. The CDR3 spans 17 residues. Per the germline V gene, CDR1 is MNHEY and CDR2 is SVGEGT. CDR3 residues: CASSYTRAGVPQETQYF. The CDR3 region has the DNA TGTGCCAGCAGTTACACGAGGGCGGGCGTACCCCAAGAGACCCAGTACTTC.

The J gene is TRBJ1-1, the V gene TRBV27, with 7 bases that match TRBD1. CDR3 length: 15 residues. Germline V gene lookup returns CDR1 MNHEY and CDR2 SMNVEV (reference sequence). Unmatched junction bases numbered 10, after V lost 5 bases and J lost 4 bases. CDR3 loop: CASSRTGDGGTEAFF. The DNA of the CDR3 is TGTGCCAGCAGTCGAACAGGGGATGGAGGCACTGAAGCTTTCTTT.

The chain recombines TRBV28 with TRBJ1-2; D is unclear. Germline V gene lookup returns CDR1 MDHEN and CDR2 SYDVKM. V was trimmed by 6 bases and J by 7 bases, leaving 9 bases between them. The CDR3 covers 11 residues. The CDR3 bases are TGTGCCAGCAGCCTTAGTTTTGGCTACACCTTC. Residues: CASSLSFGYTF.

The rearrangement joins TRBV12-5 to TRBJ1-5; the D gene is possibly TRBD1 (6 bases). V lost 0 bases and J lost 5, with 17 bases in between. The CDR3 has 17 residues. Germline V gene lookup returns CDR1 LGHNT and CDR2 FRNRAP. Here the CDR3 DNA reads TGTGCTAGTGGTTTGGTACGAGTAGGGGGTCACGATCAGCCCCAGCATTTT. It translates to CASGLVRVGGHDQPQHF.

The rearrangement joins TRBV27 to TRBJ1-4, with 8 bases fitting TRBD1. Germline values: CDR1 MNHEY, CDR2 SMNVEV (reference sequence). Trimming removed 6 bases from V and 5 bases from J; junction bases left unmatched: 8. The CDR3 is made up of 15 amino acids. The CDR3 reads CASRVTGDLNEKLFF. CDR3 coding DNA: TGTGCCAGCAGGGTGACAGGGGATCTAAATGAAAAACTGTTTTTT.

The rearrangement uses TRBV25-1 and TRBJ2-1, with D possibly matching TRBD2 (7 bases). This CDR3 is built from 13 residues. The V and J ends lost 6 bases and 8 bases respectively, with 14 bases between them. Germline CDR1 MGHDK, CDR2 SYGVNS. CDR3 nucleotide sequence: TGTGCCAGCAGCCCCTGGGGGGGGCATGAGCAGTTCTTC. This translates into CASSPWGGHEQFF.

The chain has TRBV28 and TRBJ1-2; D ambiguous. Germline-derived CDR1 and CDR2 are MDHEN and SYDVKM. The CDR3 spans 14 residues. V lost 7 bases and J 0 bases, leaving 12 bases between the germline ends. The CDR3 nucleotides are TGTGCCAGCACCCAGGAGGGTGCTAACTATGGCTACACCTTC. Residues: CASTQEGANYGYTF.

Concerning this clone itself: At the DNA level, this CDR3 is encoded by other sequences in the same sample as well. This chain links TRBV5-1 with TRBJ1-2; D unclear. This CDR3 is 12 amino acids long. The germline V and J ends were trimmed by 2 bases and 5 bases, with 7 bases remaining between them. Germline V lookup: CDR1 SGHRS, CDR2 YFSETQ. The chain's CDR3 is CASSLGGYGYTF. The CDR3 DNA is TGCGCCAGCAGCTTAGGAGGATATGGCTACACCTTC.

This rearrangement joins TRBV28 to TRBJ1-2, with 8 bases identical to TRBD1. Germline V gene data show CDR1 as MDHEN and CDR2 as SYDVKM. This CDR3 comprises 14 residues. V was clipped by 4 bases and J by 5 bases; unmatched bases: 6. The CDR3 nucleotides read TGTGCCAGCAGTTACGGACAGGGCCATTATGGCTACACCTTC. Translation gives CASSYGQGHYGYTF.

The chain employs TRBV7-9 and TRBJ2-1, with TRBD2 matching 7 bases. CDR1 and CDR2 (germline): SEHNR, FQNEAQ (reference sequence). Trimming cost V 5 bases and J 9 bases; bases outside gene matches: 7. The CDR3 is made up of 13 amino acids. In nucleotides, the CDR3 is TGTGCCAGCAGCCCCCGGGGAGGGCTTGAGCAGTTCTTC. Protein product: CASSPRGGLEQFF.

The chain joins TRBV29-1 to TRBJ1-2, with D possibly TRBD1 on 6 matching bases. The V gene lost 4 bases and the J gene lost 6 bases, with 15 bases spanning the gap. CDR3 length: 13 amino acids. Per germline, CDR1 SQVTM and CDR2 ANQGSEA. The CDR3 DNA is TGCAGCGTTGTTGTGAGGGGGGGAGATGGCTACACCTTC. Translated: CSVVVRGGDGYTF.

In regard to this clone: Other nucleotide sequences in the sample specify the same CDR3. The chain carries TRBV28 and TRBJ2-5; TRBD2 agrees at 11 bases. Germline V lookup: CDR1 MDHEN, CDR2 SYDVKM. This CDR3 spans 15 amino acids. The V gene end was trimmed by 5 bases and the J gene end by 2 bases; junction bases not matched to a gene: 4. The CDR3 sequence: CASSPGLAVQETQYF. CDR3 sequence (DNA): TGTGCCAGCAGTCCGGGACTAGCGGTTCAAGAGACCCAGTACTTC.

CDR3 bases: TGTGCCAGCTCACCACCGGCGGATCGCACAGATACGCAGTATTTT. This codes for CASSPPADRTDTQYF. The chain is built from TRBV18 and TRBJ2-3, with D uncertain. Trimming stripped 0 bases from V and 1 base from J, with 8 bases between. This CDR3 is built from 15 residues. Germline CDR1 is KGHSH and CDR2 is LQKENI.

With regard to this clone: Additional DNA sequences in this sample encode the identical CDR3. For the CDR3, the DNA is TGTGCCAGCAGCCCTCCCAGGGAGACCCAGTACTTC. This translates into CASSPPRETQYF. The chain joins TRBV7-9 to TRBJ2-5, with no clear D. V was trimmed by 5 bases and J by 5 bases, leaving 9 bases between them. The germline CDR1 and CDR2 sequences are SEHNR and FQNEAQ (reference sequence). The CDR3 covers 12 residues.

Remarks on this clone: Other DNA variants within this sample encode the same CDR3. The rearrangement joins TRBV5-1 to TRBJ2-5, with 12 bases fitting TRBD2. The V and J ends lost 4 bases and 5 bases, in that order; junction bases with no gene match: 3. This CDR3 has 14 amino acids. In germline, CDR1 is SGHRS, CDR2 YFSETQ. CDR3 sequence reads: CASSPGTSGETQYF. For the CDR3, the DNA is TGCGCCAGCAGCCCGGGGACTAGCGGGGAGACCCAGTACTTC.

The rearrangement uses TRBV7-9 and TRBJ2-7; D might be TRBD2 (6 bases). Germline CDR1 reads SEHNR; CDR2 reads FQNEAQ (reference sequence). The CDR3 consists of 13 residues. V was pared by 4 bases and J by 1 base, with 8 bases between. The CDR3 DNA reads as TGTGCCAGCAGCTCCGGGGGTTCCTACGAGCAGTACTTC. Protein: CASSSGGSYEQYF.